Each of the 14 T cell receptor beta chains below was sequenced from the same sample in a study of T cells after posttransplantation cyclophosphamide. TCRdb's table, derived via immunoSEQ multiplex PCR, lists solely in-frame clones and lacks some. This sample has more than 35,000 clones and no singletons, with approximately 2.4% in the ten largest. Sequencing was done on a sample of PBMCs. Every receptor here comes from a man in his fifties or sixties in good health, CMV-negative, and a related stem cell transplant donor.

This clone was counted many times. The rearrangement uses TRBV2 and TRBJ2-2, with 10 bases aligning to TRBD1. The CDR3 covers 13 residues. The germline V gene has CDR1 SNHLY and CDR2 FYNNEI. Germline trimming cut 9 bases from V and 6 bases from J; bases unmatched to any gene: 4. In nucleotides, the CDR3 is TGTGCCAGTAGCGGGACAGGGGCCGGGGAGCTGTTTTTT. Protein: CASSGTGAGELFF.

The sample holds many counts of this clone. The chain is built from TRBV7-2 and TRBJ2-1, with D possibly matching TRBD2 (5 bases). The CDR3 contains 17 residues. Germline V gene sequence: CDR1 SGHTA, CDR2 FQGNSA. Trimming took off 5 bases at V and 2 bases at J, with 19 bases between the two ends. The DNA for the CDR3 is TGTGCCAGCAGCGGCGTTGTGGCCATGGGAGCCTACAATGAGCAGTTCTTC. This gives the protein CASSGVVAMGAYNEQFF. Combining the CDR3 with reference TRBV7-2 and TRBJ2-1 gives the whole variable domain GAGVSQSPSNKVTEKGKDVELRCDPISGHTALYWYRQSLGQGLEFLIYFQGNSAPDKSGLPSDRFSAERTGGSVSTLTIQRTQQEDSAVYLCASSGVVAMGAYNEQFFGPGTRLTVL.

This clone appeared many times. The V gene is TRBV19, the J gene TRBJ2-1; TRBD2 agrees at 10 bases. With 6 bases clipped from V and 2 bases from J, the junction kept 7 bases outside the gene matches. The CDR3 length is 16 residues. Germline assignment: CDR1 LNHDA and CDR2 SQIVND (reference sequence). CDR3 sequence reads: CASSSSGSFTYNEQFF. The CDR3 nucleotides read TGTGCCAGTAGCTCTAGCGGGAGTTTCACCTACAATGAGCAGTTCTTC.

There are many counts of this clone. The J gene is TRBJ2-7, the V gene TRBV6-1, with 13 bases fitting TRBD2. The CDR3 spans 14 residues. Losses at the gene ends were 8 bases for V and 1 base for J; bases not matched to a gene: 2. Per the germline V gene, CDR1 is MNHNS and CDR2 is SASEGT. CDR3 protein: CASLTSGRSYEQYF. Written as DNA, the CDR3 is TGTGCCAGCCTGACTAGCGGGAGGTCCTACGAGCAGTACTTC.

This clone was recorded at least ten times. The genes are TRBV6-5 and TRBJ2-3; maybe TRBD1 (6 bases). The CDR3 totals 15 residues. The germline V gene has CDR1 MNHEY and CDR2 SVGAGI. Trimming removed 5 bases at V and 2 bases at J, with 14 bases between. This CDR3 reads CASSQYPGATDTQYF. In DNA, the CDR3 is TGTGCCAGCAGTCAGTACCCAGGGGCCACAGATACGCAGTATTTT.

This clone was seen a few times. V gene TRBV10-1 combines with J gene TRBJ2-5, with D perhaps TRBD2 (5 bases). The J call may be faulty, since TRBJ2-7 better matches the DNA end. Germline V CDR1 and CDR2: WNHNN, SYGVQD (reference sequence). The CDR3 has 13 amino acids. The CDR3 DNA follows: TGCGCCAGCAGTGGTCCGGGATACTACGAGCAGTACTTC. Translation gives CASSGPGYYEQYF.

This clone was counted ten times or more. The gene calls are TRBV10-3 and TRBJ2-7; D uncertain. Germline V gene lookup returns CDR1 ENHRY and CDR2 SYGVKD. V lost 4 bases, J lost 3 bases, and 4 bases lay in between. The CDR3 has 11 amino acids. The CDR3 coding sequence is TGTGCCATCAGTGCCAACTACGAGCAGTACTTC. This translates into CAISANYEQYF.

This clone was picked up many times. The V gene is TRBV18, the J gene TRBJ2-7; 8 bases are shared with TRBD1. V was pared by 2 bases and J by 5 bases, with 8 bases of the junction left unmatched. The CDR3 covers 15 residues. Germline V gene sequence: CDR1 KGHSH, CDR2 LQKENI. The CDR3 DNA reads TGTGCCAGCTCACCATCTGGGACAGGAGGGAACGAGCAGTACTTC. Residues: CASSPSGTGGNEQYF.

This clone was recorded many times. The rearrangement links TRBV10-3 to TRBJ2-7; possibly TRBD1 for D (6 bases). Germline V gene sequence: CDR1 ENHRY, CDR2 SYGVKD. V lost 6 bases and J 0 bases, leaving 9 bases between the germline ends. This CDR3 region has 13 residues. The CDR3 region has the DNA TGTGCCATCAGACCGGACAGCTCCTACGAGCAGTACTTC. Translation gives CAIRPDSSYEQYF.

This clone was counted at least ten times. The gene calls are TRBV6-5 and TRBJ1-4; D ambiguous. The germline CDR1 and CDR2 sequences are MNHEY and SVGAGI. V shed 8 bases and J shed 4 bases, with 8 bases lying between them. This CDR3 comprises 12 residues. The CDR3 protein is CASGRVNEKLFF. CDR3 DNA sequence: TGTGCCAGCGGGCGGGTTAATGAAAAACTGTTTTTT.

At least ten counts were recorded for this clone. The gene calls are TRBV5-4 and TRBJ1-2; D perhaps matches TRBD1 (5 bases). CDR3 length equals 14 residues. With 4 bases removed from V and 2 bases from J, the gap between germline ends came to 12 bases. Germline CDR1 and CDR2: SGHNT and YYREEE (reference sequence). CDR3 residues: CASSTLGGNYGYTF. For the CDR3, the DNA is TGTGCCAGCAGCACCCTGGGGGGGAACTATGGCTACACCTTC.

This clone was observed at least ten times. The chain employs TRBV29-1 and TRBJ1-4; possibly TRBD1 for D (5 bases). Per germline, CDR1 SQVTM and CDR2 ANQGSEA. V lost 6 bases and J 3 bases, leaving 11 bases between the germline ends. The CDR3 is made up of 13 amino acids. DNA of the CDR3: TGCAGCGTGGGAAGACAGTCTAATGAAAAACTGTTTTTT. Translation: CSVGRQSNEKLFF.

This clone was detected many times. The CDR3 DNA reads as TGCGCCAGCAGCCTTCAATGGGGCCCAAATCAGCCCCAGCATTTT. As protein: CASSLQWGPNQPQHF. The chain couples TRBV4-1 to TRBJ1-5; possibly TRBD1 for D (5 bases). CDR3 length: 15 amino acids. CDR1 and CDR2 (germline): MGHRA, YSYEKL. V was trimmed by 4 bases and J by 4 bases, leaving 14 bases between them.

The sample holds a few counts of this clone. CDR3 amino acids: CASSNLGLAGGTQYF. In nucleotides, the CDR3 is TGTGCCAGCAGTAACCTCGGACTAGCGGGGGGTACGCAGTATTTT. J is TRBJ2-3 and V is TRBV27; TRBD2 agrees at 14 bases. The CDR3 extends over 15 amino acids. Germline CDR1 is MNHEY and CDR2 is SMNVEV (reference sequence). With 5 bases clipped from V and 8 bases from J, the junction kept 6 bases outside the gene matches.